This T cell receptor (beta chain) was observed in a study of blood T cell repertoires in COVID-19. Recruitment covered some 25 US areas and drew participants whose ages spanned roughly 18 to 100 years. The CDR3 consists of 15 residues. The V and J ends lost 5 bases and 8 bases respectively, with 19 bases between them. Germline V gives CDR1 SGHVS, CDR2 FNYEAQ. Libraries were prepared by immunoSEQ multiplex PCR; TCRdb keeps only in-frame clonotypes and omits some of them. The table includes 150,000 to 200,000 clones, 70% to 85% detected once. The sequenced sample was PBMCs or T cells enriched from blood (not recorded which). The chain recombines TRBV7-6 with TRBJ2-1, with D perhaps matching TRBD2 (6 bases). The TCR sequence derives from a woman between 50 and 59 years old who had recovered from COVID-19. CDR3 sequence: CASSPLVTPGDEQFF. The CDR3, as DNA: TGTGCCAGCAGCCCGCTGGTGACGCCGGGGGATGAGCAGTTCTTC.